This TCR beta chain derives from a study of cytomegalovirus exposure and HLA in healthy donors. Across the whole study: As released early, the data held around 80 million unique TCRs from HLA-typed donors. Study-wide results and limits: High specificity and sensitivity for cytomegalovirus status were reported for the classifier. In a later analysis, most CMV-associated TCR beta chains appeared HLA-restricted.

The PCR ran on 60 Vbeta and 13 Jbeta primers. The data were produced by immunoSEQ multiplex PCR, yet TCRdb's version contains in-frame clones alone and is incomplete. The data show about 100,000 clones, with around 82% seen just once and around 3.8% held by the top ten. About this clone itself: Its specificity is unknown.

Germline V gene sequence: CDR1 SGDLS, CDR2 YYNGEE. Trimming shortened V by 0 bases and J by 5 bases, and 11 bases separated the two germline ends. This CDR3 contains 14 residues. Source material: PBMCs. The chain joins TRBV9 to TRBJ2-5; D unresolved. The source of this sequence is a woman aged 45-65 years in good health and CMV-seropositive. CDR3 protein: CASSVDGYGETQYF. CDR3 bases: TGTGCCAGCAGCGTAGACGGATACGGGGAGACCCAGTACTTC.